This T cell receptor (beta chain) was retrieved from a study of T cell changes during pregnancy in multiple sclerosis. This CDR3 has 14 amino acids. The ends were cut back, 0 bases at V and 7 bases at J, with 14 bases in the middle. Germline CDR1 reads SGHRS; CDR2 reads YFSETQ. TCRdb's copy holds only in-frame clones and misses some; the assay was immunoSEQ multiplex PCR. Of more than 45,000 clones listed, roughly 91% are singletons. The sequence was obtained from a female donor with multiple sclerosis, enrolled in a pregnancy study. The material was CD4+ T cells from peripheral blood mononuclear cells, obtained in the second trimester of pregnancy. The genes are TRBV5-1 and TRBJ2-7; D is possibly TRBD1 (6 bases). CDR3 in DNA: TGCGCCAGCAGCTTGGGTGGCAGGGGAGAAGAGCAGTACTTC. Amino acids: CASSLGGRGEEQYF.